This record looks at one T cell receptor (beta chain) sequence and its context. Antigen specificity is unknown. The data derive from a study of T cell repertoires and HLA-DP antigens. In the study overall: Transduced HeLa cells presented HLA-DP to CD4+ T cells. Average DNA input: roughly 230 ng for CD137+CD4+ sorts, 1,000 to 1,500 ng pre-culture.

Germline V gives CDR1 MNHEY, CDR2 SVGAGI. V gave up 4 bases and J gave up 3 bases, with 13 bases separating them. The CDR3 runs to 14 residues. Points from the study as a whole: Clones undetected before culture averaged 36.3% against one allele and around 50% against the other.

The primer mix covered 54 TRBV segments and 13 TRBJ segments. The data were produced by immunoSEQ multiplex PCR, yet TCRdb's version contains in-frame clones alone and is incomplete. The repertoire holds some 120,000 clones, with 80% to 95% as singletons. The chain links TRBV6-5 to TRBJ2-7; D uncertain. Source material: CD4+ T cells from PBMCs. This clonotype originated in a woman aged 18 to 35 in good health and CMV-seronegative. DNA of the CDR3: TGTGCCAGCAGTTCCCCGTCAAGTCTCTACGAGCAGTACGTC. Translation: CASSSPSSLYEQYV.